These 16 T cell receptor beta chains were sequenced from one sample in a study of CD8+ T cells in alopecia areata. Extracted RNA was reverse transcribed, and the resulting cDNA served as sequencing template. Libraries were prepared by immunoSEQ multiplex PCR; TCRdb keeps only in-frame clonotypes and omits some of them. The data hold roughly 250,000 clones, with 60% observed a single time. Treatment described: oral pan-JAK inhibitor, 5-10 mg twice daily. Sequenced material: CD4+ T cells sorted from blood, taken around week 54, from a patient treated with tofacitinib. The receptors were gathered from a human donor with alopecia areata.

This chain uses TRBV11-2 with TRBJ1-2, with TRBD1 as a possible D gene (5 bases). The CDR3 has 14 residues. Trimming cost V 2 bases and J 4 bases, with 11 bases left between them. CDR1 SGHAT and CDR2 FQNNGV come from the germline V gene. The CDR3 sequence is CASSLLGVGYGYTF. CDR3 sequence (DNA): TGTGCCAGCAGCTTACTAGGGGTTGGCTATGGCTACACCTTC.

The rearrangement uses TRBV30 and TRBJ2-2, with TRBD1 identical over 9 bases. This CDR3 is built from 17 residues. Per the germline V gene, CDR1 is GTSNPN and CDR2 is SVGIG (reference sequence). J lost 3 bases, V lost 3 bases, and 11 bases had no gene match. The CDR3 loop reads CAWRPNRDRDYTGELFF. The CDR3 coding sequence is TGTGCCTGGAGACCGAACCGGGACAGGGATTACACCGGGGAGCTGTTTTTT.

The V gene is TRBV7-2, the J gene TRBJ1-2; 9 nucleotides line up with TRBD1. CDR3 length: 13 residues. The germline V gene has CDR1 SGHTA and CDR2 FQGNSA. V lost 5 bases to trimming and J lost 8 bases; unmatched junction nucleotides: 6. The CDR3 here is CASSERQGGGYTF. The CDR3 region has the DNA TGTGCCAGCAGCGAAAGACAGGGGGGCGGCTACACCTTC.

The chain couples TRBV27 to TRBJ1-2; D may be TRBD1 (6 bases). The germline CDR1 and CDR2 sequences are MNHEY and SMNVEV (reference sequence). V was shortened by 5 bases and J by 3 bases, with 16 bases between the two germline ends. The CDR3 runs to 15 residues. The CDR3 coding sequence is TGTGCCAGCAGTACATCGGACAGATCGGACTATGGCTACACCTTC. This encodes CASSTSDRSDYGYTF.

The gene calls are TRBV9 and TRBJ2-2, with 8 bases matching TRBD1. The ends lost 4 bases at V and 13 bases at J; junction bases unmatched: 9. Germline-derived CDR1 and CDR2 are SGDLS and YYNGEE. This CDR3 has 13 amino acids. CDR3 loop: CASSSGQAPGLFF. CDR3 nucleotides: TGTGCCAGCAGCTCGGGACAGGCCCCCGGGCTGTTTTTT.

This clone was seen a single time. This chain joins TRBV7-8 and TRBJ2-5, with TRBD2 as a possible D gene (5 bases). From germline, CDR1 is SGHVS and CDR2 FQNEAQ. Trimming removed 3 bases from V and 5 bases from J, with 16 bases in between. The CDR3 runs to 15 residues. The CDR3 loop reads CASSFLGREKETQYF. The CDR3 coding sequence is TGTGCCAGCAGCTTCCTCGGACGGGAAAAGGAGACCCAGTACTTC.

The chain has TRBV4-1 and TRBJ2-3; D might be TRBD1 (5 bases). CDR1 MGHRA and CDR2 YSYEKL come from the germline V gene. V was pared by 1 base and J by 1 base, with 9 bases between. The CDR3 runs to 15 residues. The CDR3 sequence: CASSQARVRTDTQYF. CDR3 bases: TGCGCCAGCAGCCAAGCCAGGGTTCGCACAGATACGCAGTATTTT.

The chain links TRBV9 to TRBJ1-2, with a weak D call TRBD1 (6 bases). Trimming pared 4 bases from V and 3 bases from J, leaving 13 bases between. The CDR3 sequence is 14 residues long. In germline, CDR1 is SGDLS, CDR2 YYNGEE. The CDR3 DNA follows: TGTGCCAGCAGCACACAGGGATTTGACTATGGCTACACCTTC. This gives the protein CASSTQGFDYGYTF.

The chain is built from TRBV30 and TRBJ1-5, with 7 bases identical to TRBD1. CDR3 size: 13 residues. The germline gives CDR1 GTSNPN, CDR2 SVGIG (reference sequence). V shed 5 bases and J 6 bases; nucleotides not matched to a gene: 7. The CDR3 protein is CAWDTGDSQPQHF. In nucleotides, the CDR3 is TGTGCCTGGGATACAGGGGATAGTCAGCCCCAGCATTTT.

The CDR3 spells CAISGTSGDEQFF. CDR3 sequence (DNA): TGTGCCATCAGCGGGACTAGCGGAGACGAGCAGTTCTTC. The chain has TRBV10-3 and TRBJ2-1; 11 nucleotides agree with TRBD2. The CDR3 extends over 13 amino acids. CDR1 and CDR2 from the germline V gene are ENHRY and SYGVKD. The trim removed 6 bases at V and 10 bases at J, leaving 5 bases unmatched.

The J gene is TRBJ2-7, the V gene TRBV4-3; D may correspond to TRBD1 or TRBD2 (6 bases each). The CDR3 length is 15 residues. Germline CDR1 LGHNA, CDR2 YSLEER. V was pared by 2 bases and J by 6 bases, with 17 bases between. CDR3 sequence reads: CASSQSRGGYSEQYF. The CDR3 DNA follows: TGCGCCAGCAGCCAATCCAGGGGAGGTTACAGCGAGCAGTACTTC.

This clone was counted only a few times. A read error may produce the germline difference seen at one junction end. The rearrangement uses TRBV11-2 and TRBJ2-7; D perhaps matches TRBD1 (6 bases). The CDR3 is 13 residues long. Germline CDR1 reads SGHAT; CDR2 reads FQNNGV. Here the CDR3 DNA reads TGTGCCAGCAGCTTAGAATACTACACCACAGGGCTCTTC. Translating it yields CASSLEYYTTGLF.

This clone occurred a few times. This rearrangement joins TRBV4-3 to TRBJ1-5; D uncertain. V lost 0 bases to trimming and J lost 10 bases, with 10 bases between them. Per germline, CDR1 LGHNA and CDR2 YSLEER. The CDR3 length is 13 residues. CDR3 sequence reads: CASSQDTAHPQHF. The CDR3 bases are TGCGCCAGCAGCCAAGATACGGCCCATCCCCAGCATTTT.

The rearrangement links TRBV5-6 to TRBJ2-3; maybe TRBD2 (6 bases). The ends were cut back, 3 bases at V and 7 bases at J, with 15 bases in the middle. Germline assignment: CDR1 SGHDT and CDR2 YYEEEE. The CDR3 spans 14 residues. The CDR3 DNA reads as TGTGCCAGCAGCTCGGGACTGCATGAGAATACGCAGTATTTT. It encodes CASSSGLHENTQYF.

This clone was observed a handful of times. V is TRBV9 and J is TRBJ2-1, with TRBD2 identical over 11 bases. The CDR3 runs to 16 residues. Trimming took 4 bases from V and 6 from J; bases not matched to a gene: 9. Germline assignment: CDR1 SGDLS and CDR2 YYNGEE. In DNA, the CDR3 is TGTGCCAGCAGCCCCCGTCTAGCGGGGGGTGGCAATGAGCAGTTCTTC. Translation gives CASSPRLAGGGNEQFF.

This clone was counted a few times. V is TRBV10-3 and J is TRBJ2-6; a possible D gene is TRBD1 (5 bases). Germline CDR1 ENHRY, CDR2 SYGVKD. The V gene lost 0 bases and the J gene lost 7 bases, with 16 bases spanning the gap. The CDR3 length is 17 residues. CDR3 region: CAISESTAGMGANVLTF. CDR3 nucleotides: TGTGCCATCAGTGAGTCGACGGCAGGGATGGGCGCCAACGTCCTGACTTTC.